This is a list of T cell receptor beta chains from one sample in a study of CD8 T cells in Susac syndrome. From the immunoSEQ multiplex PCR reads, TCRdb called clonotypes with MiXCR, one entry per CDR3 protein. Of about 200,000 distinct CDR3 sequences detected, roughly 94% appear once; the ten largest clones hold 0.1%. Specimen: CD4+ T cells from PBMCs. Every receptor here comes from a human donor in good health. The CDR3 runs from the conserved cysteine through the conserved F or W. A D gene is named only where the DNA matches it firmly. Clone size is not always given. Where it is, it says once, few, many or a class for expanded clones.

j_gene: TRBJ2-1
v_gene: TRBV30
abundance: once
d_gene: -
CDR3aa: CAWSGLAGYEQFF
CDR3nt: TGTGCCTGGAGTGGGTTGGCGGGATATGAGCAGTTCTTC

j_gene: TRBJ1-2
v_gene: TRBV3-1
abundance: -
d_gene: -
CDR3aa: CASSQDSHGYTF
CDR3nt: TGTGCCAGCAGCCAAGACAGCCATGGCTACACCTTC

j_gene: TRBJ2-2
v_gene: TRBV20-1
abundance: once
d_gene: -
CDR3aa: CSARDPRANTGELFF
CDR3nt: TGCAGTGCTAGAGACCCCCGAGCGAACACCGGGGAGCTGTTTTTT

j_gene: TRBJ2-1
v_gene: TRBV20-1
abundance: -
d_gene: -
CDR3aa: CSAKPFPPPNEQFF
CDR3nt: TGCAGTGCTAAACCCTTTCCTCCGCCGAATGAGCAGTTCTTC

j_gene: TRBJ1-1
v_gene: TRBV7-9
abundance: few
d_gene: -
CDR3aa: CASSFPNTEAFF
CDR3nt: TGTGCCAGCAGCTTTCCGAACACTGAAGCTTTCTTT

j_gene: TRBJ1-5
v_gene: TRBV7-2
abundance: -
d_gene: -
CDR3aa: CASSLGGKDNQPQHF
CDR3nt: TGTGCCAGCAGCTTAGGGGGAAAGGACAATCAGCCCCAGCATTTT

j_gene: TRBJ2-5
v_gene: TRBV28
abundance: -
d_gene: -
CDR3aa: CASSSPGAIETQYF
CDR3nt: TGTGCCAGCAGTTCGCCGGGGGCCATAGAGACCCAGTACTTC

j_gene: TRBJ2-3
v_gene: TRBV15
abundance: -
d_gene: TRBD2
CDR3aa: CATSRRLAGSTDTQYF
CDR3nt: TGTGCCACCAGCAGGCGACTAGCGGGGAGCACAGATACGCAGTATTTT

j_gene: TRBJ1-1
v_gene: TRBV29-1
abundance: -
d_gene: -
CDR3aa: CSVHRDTEAFF
CDR3nt: TGCAGCGTCCACAGGGACACTGAAGCTTTCTTT

j_gene: TRBJ1-5
v_gene: TRBV2
abundance: -
d_gene: -
CDR3aa: CASSPRALNQPQHF
CDR3nt: TGTGCCAGCAGCCCCAGGGCCTTAAATCAGCCCCAGCATTTT

j_gene: TRBJ2-1
v_gene: TRBV19
abundance: -
d_gene: TRBD1
CDR3aa: CASSKTMAGGNEQFF
CDR3nt: TGTGCCAGTAGTAAAACTATGGCAGGGGGCAATGAGCAGTTCTTC

j_gene: TRBJ1-1
v_gene: TRBV3-1
abundance: -
d_gene: TRBD1
CDR3aa: CASSQMHRGDTEAFF
CDR3nt: TGTGCCAGCAGCCAGATGCACAGGGGGGACACTGAAGCTTTCTTT

j_gene: TRBJ2-7
v_gene: TRBV7-2
abundance: -
d_gene: -
CDR3aa: CASSLRLLPYEQYF
CDR3nt: TGTGCCAGCAGCTTACGCCTCCTTCCCTACGAGCAGTACTTC

j_gene: TRBJ2-7
v_gene: TRBV20-1
abundance: -
d_gene: TRBD2
CDR3aa: CSARDRRGYPYEQYF
CDR3nt: TGCAGTGCTAGAGACCGGCGGGGGTACCCCTACGAGCAGTACTTC

j_gene: TRBJ1-2
v_gene: TRBV7-2
abundance: -
d_gene: -
CDR3aa: CASSALPRGTTRGYTF
CDR3nt: TGTGCCAGCAGCGCTCTACCCCGCGGGACAACCAGGGGCTACACCTTC

j_gene: TRBJ2-5
v_gene: TRBV6-5
abundance: -
d_gene: -
CDR3aa: CASSRRGGKTQYF
CDR3nt: TGTGCCAGCAGCCGCCGGGGCGGGAAGACCCAGTACTTC

j_gene: TRBJ2-1
v_gene: TRBV2
abundance: -
d_gene: -
CDR3aa: CASSFVDLGNEQFF
CDR3nt: TGTGCCAGCAGTTTTGTGGACCTTGGCAATGAGCAGTTCTTC

j_gene: TRBJ2-3
v_gene: TRBV20-1
abundance: -
d_gene: -
CDR3aa: CSTRGVWGADTQYF
CDR3nt: TGCAGTACTCGAGGCGTCTGGGGCGCAGATACGCAGTATTTT

j_gene: TRBJ2-1
v_gene: TRBV7-2
abundance: -
d_gene: -
CDR3aa: CASSLERDGQFF
CDR3nt: TGTGCCAGCAGCTTAGAACGGGACGGCCAGTTCTTC

j_gene: TRBJ2-2
v_gene: TRBV7-2
abundance: -
d_gene: -
CDR3aa: CASSLGVNTGELFF
CDR3nt: TGTGCCAGCAGCTTAGGGGTCAACACCGGGGAGCTGTTTTTT

j_gene: TRBJ2-1
v_gene: TRBV19
abundance: -
d_gene: TRBD1
CDR3aa: CAAGRTLGGHEQFF
CDR3nt: TGTGCCGCGGGTCGGACACTAGGGGGCCATGAGCAGTTCTTC

j_gene: TRBJ2-2
v_gene: TRBV29-1
abundance: -
d_gene: TRBD1
CDR3aa: CSVDNTDRNNPNTGELFF
CDR3nt: TGCAGCGTTGACAACACGGACAGGAATAATCCGAACACCGGGGAGCTGTTTTTT

j_gene: TRBJ2-7
v_gene: TRBV29-1
abundance: -
d_gene: -
CDR3aa: CSVEGNSPYEQYF
CDR3nt: TGCAGCGTTGAGGGGAACTCTCCCTACGAGCAGTACTTC

j_gene: TRBJ2-1
v_gene: TRBV30
abundance: -
d_gene: TRBD2
CDR3aa: CARTPSGSGEQFF
CDR3nt: TGTGCCCGCACCCCTAGCGGGAGCGGTGAGCAGTTCTTC

j_gene: TRBJ2-4
v_gene: TRBV20-1
abundance: -
d_gene: TRBD2
CDR3aa: CSALTGTSGYF
CDR3nt: TGCAGTGCATTAACCGGGACTAGCGGGTACTTC

j_gene: TRBJ2-5
v_gene: TRBV30
abundance: -
d_gene: -
CDR3aa: CAWNEGRETQYF
CDR3nt: TGTGCCTGGAATGAGGGGAGGGAGACCCAGTACTTC

j_gene: TRBJ2-2
v_gene: TRBV20-1
abundance: -
d_gene: -
CDR3aa: CSARPTFYTGELFF
CDR3nt: TGCAGTGCTAGACCGACTTTCTATACCGGGGAGCTGTTTTTT

j_gene: TRBJ2-7
v_gene: TRBV20-1
abundance: -
d_gene: TRBD2
CDR3aa: CSARGTSGTYEQYF
CDR3nt: TGCAGTGCCAGAGGGACTAGCGGGACCTACGAGCAGTACTTC

j_gene: TRBJ1-5
v_gene: TRBV12-3/TRBV12-4
abundance: -
d_gene: -
CDR3aa: CASSPPGQGNQPQHF
CDR3nt: TGTGCCAGCAGTCCCCCGGGGCAGGGGAATCAGCCCCAGCATTTT

j_gene: TRBJ2-1
v_gene: TRBV6-5
abundance: -
d_gene: -
CDR3aa: CATLSGNEQFF
CDR3nt: TGTGCCACCCTGAGCGGCAATGAGCAGTTCTTC

j_gene: TRBJ1-1
v_gene: TRBV29-1
abundance: -
d_gene: TRBD1
CDR3aa: CSALGQVDTEAFF
CDR3nt: TGCAGCGCACTGGGACAGGTTGACACTGAAGCTTTCTTT

j_gene: TRBJ1-5
v_gene: TRBV20-1
abundance: -
d_gene: -
CDR3aa: CSAPRRGTSNQPQHF
CDR3nt: TGCAGTGCTCCGCGTCGGGGGACTAGCAATCAGCCCCAGCATTTT

j_gene: TRBJ2-2
v_gene: TRBV12-3/TRBV12-4
abundance: once
d_gene: -
CDR3aa: CASSFREGTGELFF
CDR3nt: TGTGCCAGCAGTTTTAGGGAAGGCACCGGGGAGCTGTTTTTT

j_gene: TRBJ2-1
v_gene: TRBV29-1
abundance: -
d_gene: -
CDR3aa: CSVDGAGRNEQFF
CDR3nt: TGCAGCGTTGACGGGGCGGGAAGGAATGAGCAGTTCTTC

j_gene: TRBJ2-7
v_gene: TRBV27
abundance: once
d_gene: TRBD1
CDR3aa: CASSFETGASYEQYF
CDR3nt: TGTGCCAGCAGTTTCGAGACAGGGGCCTCCTACGAGCAGTACTTC

j_gene: TRBJ2-1
v_gene: TRBV3-1
abundance: -
d_gene: -
CDR3aa: CASSQVRRDNEQFF
CDR3nt: TGTGCCAGCAGCCAAGTTCGGCGGGACAATGAGCAGTTCTTC

j_gene: TRBJ1-6
v_gene: TRBV5-4
abundance: -
d_gene: -
CDR3aa: CASSRTEFNSPLHF
CDR3nt: TGTGCCAGCAGCCGTACAGAGTTTAATTCACCCCTCCACTTT

j_gene: TRBJ2-2
v_gene: TRBV11-2
abundance: -
d_gene: -
CDR3aa: CASSRSGENTGELFF
CDR3nt: TGTGCCAGCAGCCGTAGCGGAGAGAACACCGGGGAGCTGTTTTTT

j_gene: TRBJ1-2
v_gene: TRBV20-1
abundance: -
d_gene: -
CDR3aa: CSASQGRHYTF
CDR3nt: TGCAGTGCTAGCCAGGGGAGGCACTACACCTTC

j_gene: TRBJ2-7
v_gene: TRBV20-1
abundance: -
d_gene: -
CDR3aa: CSAGRIDGTGQYF
CDR3nt: TGCAGTGCCGGACGCATAGATGGGACGGGGCAGTACTTC

j_gene: TRBJ1-1
v_gene: TRBV4-1
abundance: -
d_gene: TRBD1
CDR3aa: CASSQSGQGVNTEAFF
CDR3nt: TGCGCCAGCAGCCAAAGTGGACAGGGGGTGAACACTGAAGCTTTCTTT

j_gene: TRBJ2-3
v_gene: TRBV5-1
abundance: -
d_gene: TRBD2
CDR3aa: CASSELAWGTDTQYF
CDR3nt: TGCGCCAGCAGCGAACTAGCGTGGGGCACAGATACGCAGTATTTT

j_gene: TRBJ2-3
v_gene: TRBV29-1
abundance: -
d_gene: TRBD2
CDR3aa: CSVRGLAGTLYF
CDR3nt: TGCAGCGTCCGGGGACTAGCGGGAACCCTGTATTTT

j_gene: TRBJ2-3
v_gene: TRBV28
abundance: -
d_gene: -
CDR3aa: CASSSGTDTQYF
CDR3nt: TGTGCCAGCTCTAGCGGCACAGATACGCAGTATTTT

j_gene: TRBJ1-2
v_gene: TRBV14
abundance: once
d_gene: -
CDR3aa: CASSQVAGKYGYTF
CDR3nt: TGTGCCAGCAGCCAAGTTGCGGGGAAATATGGCTACACCTTC

j_gene: TRBJ1-2
v_gene: TRBV3-1
abundance: -
d_gene: -
CDR3aa: CASSQEGYGYTF
CDR3nt: TGTGCCAGCAGCCAAGAAGGCTATGGCTACACCTTC

j_gene: TRBJ2-2
v_gene: TRBV24-1
abundance: -
d_gene: -
CDR3aa: CATSDSGAHTGELFF
CDR3nt: TGTGCCACCAGTGATTCGGGTGCGCACACCGGGGAGCTGTTTTTT

j_gene: TRBJ2-1
v_gene: TRBV20-1
abundance: -
d_gene: -
CDR3aa: CSARPPSLGSSLWNEQFF
CDR3nt: TGCAGTGCTAGACCCCCCTCCCTAGGATCCTCTTTGTGGAATGAGCAGTTCTTC

j_gene: TRBJ1-5
v_gene: TRBV20-1
abundance: -
d_gene: -
CDR3aa: CSATPPRQIHQPQHF
CDR3nt: TGCAGTGCTACTCCCCCCCGCCAGATACATCAGCCCCAGCATTTT

j_gene: TRBJ2-5
v_gene: TRBV27
abundance: -
d_gene: -
CDR3aa: CASSLFGLEETQYF
CDR3nt: TGTGCCAGCAGTTTGTTCGGGTTGGAGGAGACCCAGTACTTC

j_gene: TRBJ2-1
v_gene: TRBV25-1
abundance: -
d_gene: -
CDR3aa: CASSVYNEQFF
CDR3nt: TGTGCCAGCAGTGTATACAATGAGCAGTTCTTC

j_gene: TRBJ2-5
v_gene: TRBV14
abundance: -
d_gene: -
CDR3aa: CASSPLGRKQETQYF
CDR3nt: TGTGCCAGCAGCCCACTAGGACGGAAGCAAGAGACCCAGTACTTC

j_gene: TRBJ2-6
v_gene: TRBV29-1
abundance: -
d_gene: -
CDR3aa: CSVGPGAGANVLTF
CDR3nt: TGCAGCGTTGGACCCGGGGCTGGGGCCAACGTCCTGACTTTC